The 13 T cell receptor beta chains given below trace back to one sample, sequenced in a study of T cell responses to AZD1222 COVID-19 vaccine. Repertoires were generated with immunoSEQ multiplex PCR, while TCRdb's copy carries only in-frame clones and drops some. Of approximately 100,000 clones in the sample, roughly 86% were seen once. Material: peripheral blood, obtained 28 days after the second dose of the MenACWY control vaccine. These receptors came from an adult who received the MenACWY meningococcal vaccine as a control.

The chain combines TRBV7-2 with TRBJ1-4; 11 bases map to TRBD1. J was trimmed by 8 bases and V by 8 bases; bases with no gene match: 10. The CDR3 is 15 amino acids. CDR1 and CDR2 from the germline V gene are SGHTA and FQGNSA. CDR3 loop: CASGPRDRGFEKLFF. The CDR3 nucleotides read TGTGCCAGCGGGCCACGGGACAGGGGGTTCGAAAAACTGTTTTTT. Looking up the rest from reference TRBV7-2 and TRBJ1-4 gives the full variable domain: GAGVSQSPSNKVTEKGKDVELRCDPISGHTALYWYRQSLGQGLEFLIYFQGNSAPDKSGLPSDRFSAERTGGSVSTLTIQRTQQEDSAVYLCASGPRDRGFEKLFFGSGTQLSVL.

The chain recombines TRBV7-2 with TRBJ2-2; D is possibly TRBD2 (5 bases). This CDR3 has 13 amino acids. The germline CDR1 and CDR2 sequences are SGHTA and FQGNSA. V was clipped by 5 bases and J by 6 bases, with 10 bases between them. The CDR3 loop reads CASSQEVAGELFF. DNA of the CDR3: TGTGCCAGCAGCCAGGAGGTGGCCGGGGAGCTGTTTTTT.

The gene calls are TRBV5-4 and TRBJ1-2, with TRBD1 matching 8 bases. From germline, CDR1 is SGHNT and CDR2 YYREEE (reference sequence). Unmatched junction bases numbered 11, after V lost 7 bases and J lost 3 bases. This CDR3 region has 15 residues. CDR3 coding DNA: TGTGCCAGCGGGACCTCAGGGGGCGCCTACTATGGCTACACCTTC. Translated: CASGTSGGAYYGYTF.

This clone was observed a handful of times. The chain links TRBV16 to TRBJ1-5; D is unclear. The germline CDR1 and CDR2 sequences are KGHSY and FQNENV. This CDR3 comprises 16 residues. The V and J ends lost 1 base and 0 bases respectively, with 10 bases between them. CDR3 DNA: TGTGCCAGCAGCCAATTGCACGGATATAGCAATCAGCCCCAGCATTTT. It is translated as CASSQLHGYSNQPQHF.

V and J are TRBV7-3 and TRBJ2-2; 8 nucleotides agree with TRBD1. This CDR3 contains 15 residues. The germline V gene has CDR1 SGHTA and CDR2 FQGTGA. The V and J ends lost 5 bases and 5 bases, in that order; junction bases with no gene match: 7. The CDR3 DNA sequence: TGTGCCAGCAGCCTTCAGGGGGCAGGAACCGGGGAGCTGTTTTTT. It specifies CASSLQGAGTGELFF.

The V gene is TRBV7-9, the J gene TRBJ1-3, with D perhaps TRBD1 (5 bases). Between the trimmed V and J ends, which lost 5 bases and 1 base, there was a span of 9 bases. Germline V gene data show CDR1 as SEHNR and CDR2 as FQNEAQ (reference sequence). CDR3 length: 14 amino acids. CDR3 bases: TGTGCCAGCAGCCGGGGCGAGTCTGGAAACACCATATATTTT. Encoded protein: CASSRGESGNTIYF.

The chain couples TRBV19 to TRBJ1-2; 7 bases map to TRBD1. The V segment lost 6 bases and the J segment 2 bases; nucleotides outside the gene matches: 3. The CDR3 is made up of 13 amino acids. Germline V gene sequence: CDR1 LNHDA, CDR2 SQIVND (reference sequence). CDR3 nucleotide sequence: TGTGCCAGTAGGGGACAGCTAAACTATGGCTACACCTTC. This sequence encodes CASRGQLNYGYTF.

This clone was seen a single time. The chain carries TRBV7-9 and TRBJ1-2; D unresolved. V lost 1 base to trimming and J lost 1 base, with 10 bases between them. Germline lookup yields CDR1 SEHNR and CDR2 FQNEAQ (reference sequence). CDR3 length: 15 residues. The CDR3, as DNA: TGTGCCAGCAGCTTAGGCGTAGAGAATAACTATGGCTACACCTTC. This sequence encodes CASSLGVENNYGYTF.

The chain is built from TRBV9 and TRBJ1-3; 8 bases are a match to TRBD1. Trimming at V came to 4 bases and at J to 5 bases, leaving 8 bases not matched to a gene. Germline V lookup: CDR1 SGDLS, CDR2 YYNGEE. This CDR3 spans 15 amino acids. The CDR3 here is CASSSSGQGRNTIYF. The CDR3 DNA reads TGTGCCAGCAGCTCCTCAGGACAGGGCAGAAACACCATATATTTT. The full variable domain, rest sourced from reference TRBV9 and TRBJ1-3, is DSGVTQTPKHLITATGQRVTLRCSPRSGDLSVYWYQQSLDQGLQFLIQYYNGEERAKGNILERFSAQQFPDLHSELNLSSLELGDSALYFCASSSSGQGRNTIYFGEGSWLTVV.

The gene calls are TRBV2 and TRBJ1-5; 7 bases fit TRBD1. CDR3 length: 14 amino acids. CDR1 is SNHLY, CDR2 FYNNEI, per germline. V lost 5 bases and J lost 6; bases outside the gene matches: 7. The CDR3 nucleotides read TGTGCCAGCAGTTCCCAGGGGGGGGGTCAGCCCCAGCATTTT. Its protein is CASSSQGGGQPQHF.

The chain carries TRBV5-4 and TRBJ2-7, with no clear D. The CDR3 runs to 13 residues. CDR1 and CDR2 from the germline V gene are SGHNT and YYREEE (reference sequence). Trimming took 4 bases from V and 1 from J, leaving 9 bases between them. CDR3 in amino acids: CASSRTGSYEQYF. CDR3 DNA sequence: TGTGCCAGCAGCCGGACGGGTTCCTACGAGCAGTACTTC.

This chain uses TRBV2 with TRBJ2-5; perhaps TRBD2 as D (6 bases). This CDR3 contains 12 residues. CDR1 is SNHLY and CDR2 is FYNNEI in the germline V gene. Trimming stripped 7 bases from V and 10 bases from J, with 16 bases between. CDR3 bases: TGTGCCAGCACCCCTGGGAGGAGTGGCCAGTACTTC. Protein product: CASTPGRSGQYF.

This rearrangement joins TRBV3-1 (or the pseudogene TRBV3-2) to TRBJ1-2, with unresolved D. CDR1 LGHDT and CDR2 YNNKEL come from the germline V gene (reference sequence). The CDR3 sequence is 13 residues long. V lost 4 bases and J 3 bases, leaving 9 bases between the germline ends. The CDR3 is CASSRGRYYGYTF. The CDR3 DNA sequence: TGTGCCAGCAGCCGAGGACGGTACTATGGCTACACCTTC.